One and the same sample provided the 9 T cell receptor beta chains below, sequenced in a study of immune characterization of retroperitoneal liposarcoma. Each CDR3 protein is one row after TCRdb ran MiXCR on the PCR reads. The table has over 3,500 distinct CDR3 sequences, 30% to 40% seen once. The sequencing sample was made of tumor tissue. All receptors derive from a male donor with retroperitoneal liposarcoma.

Only a few counts were recorded for this clonotype. The rearrangement joins TRBV6-2 or TRBV6-3 to TRBJ2-7; 9 bases are a match to TRBD2. The CDR3 runs to 16 residues. Germline lookup yields CDR1 MNHEY and CDR2 SVGEGT. The junction had 11 bases not matched to a gene; V was cut back by 6 bases and J by 2 bases. The CDR3 loop reads CASRLAGEGGTYEQYF. As DNA, the CDR3 is TGTGCCAGCAGATTAGCGGGAGAAGGGGGAACCTACGAGCAGTACTTC.

The rearrangement links TRBV27 to TRBJ2-5, with 11 bases aligning to TRBD1. The end of the DNA is better explained by TRBJ2-7, so the J call may be wrong. This CDR3 spans 15 amino acids. The germline CDR1 and CDR2 sequences are MNHEY and SMNVEV (reference sequence). CDR3 bases: TGTGCCAGCAGTGGACAGGGGGCCCGGCCCTACGAGCAGTACTTC. It specifies CASSGQGARPYEQYF.

This clonotype was seen many times. The chain has TRBV6-6 and TRBJ2-2; TRBD2 is a possible D gene (5 bases). Germline V gives CDR1 MNHNY, CDR2 SVGAGI (reference sequence). The CDR3 has 14 amino acids. Trimming took 0 bases from V and 3 from J, leaving 5 bases between them. The chain's CDR3 is CASSYSRDTGELFF. The CDR3 DNA sequence: TGTGCCAGCAGTTACTCGAGGGACACCGGGGAGCTGTTTTTT.

By its share, this clonotype is medium-sized (0.01 to 0.1%). V usage is TRBV6-6 and J usage is TRBJ2-2; 11 nucleotides align to TRBD2. V lost 0 bases, J lost 4 bases, and 7 bases stayed unmatched. Germline CDR1 is MNHNY and CDR2 is SVGAGI (reference sequence). The CDR3 is 18 residues long. The CDR3 DNA reads TGTGCCAGCAGTTACTCGTTCTGGACTAGCGGGTCCACCGGGGAGCTGTTTTTT. Translation: CASSYSFWTSGSTGELFF.

CDR3 sequence reads: CASSSLAGGYSYEQYF. The CDR3 region has the DNA TGTGCCAGCAGCTCCTTAGCGGGAGGGTACTCCTACGAGCAGTACTTC. The chain recombines TRBV7-6 with TRBJ2-1, with TRBD2 identical over 11 bases. The assigned J gene may be wrong: the sequence end matches TRBJ2-7 better. Germline V gene data show CDR1 as SGHVS and CDR2 as FNYEAQ. The CDR3 runs 16 residues.

This clonotype occurred many times. The CDR3 loop is CASSVPGQGQPQHF. The CDR3 coding sequence is TGTGCCAGCAGCGTTCCGGGACAGGGGCAGCCCCAGCATTTT. The gene calls are TRBV7-8 and TRBJ1-5; 10 bases match TRBD1. This CDR3 has 14 amino acids. Trimming took 5 bases from V and 7 from J; bases not matched to a gene: 5. Germline CDR1 SGHVS, CDR2 FQNEAQ.

The chain recombines TRBV6-1 with TRBJ2-5; D may be TRBD2 (6 bases). Germline V lookup: CDR1 MNHNS, CDR2 SASEGT. Trimming pared 2 bases from V and 2 bases from J, leaving 15 bases between. The CDR3 covers 16 residues. As DNA, the CDR3 is TGTGCCAGCAGTGAATCTCCACTAGCCCCACAAGAGACCCAGTACTTC. This codes for CASSESPLAPQETQYF.

The chain is built from TRBV6-1 and TRBJ1-1; 10 nucleotides match TRBD1. Germline CDR1 and CDR2: MNHNS and SASEGT. After removal of 5 bases from V and 10 bases from J, the junction contained 13 bases not matched to a gene. This CDR3 is built from 15 residues. Here the CDR3 DNA reads TGTGCCAGCAGTCTCGACAGGGGGCGAGGTTTGGGAGCTTTCTTT. Translation gives CASSLDRGRGLGAFF.

In this sample, this clonotype turned up many times. The V and J genes are TRBV7-8 and TRBJ2-1, with 7 bases fitting TRBD2. The germline CDR1 and CDR2 sequences are SGHVS and FQNEAQ. The trim removed 5 bases at V and 4 bases at J, leaving 11 bases unmatched. The CDR3 runs 16 residues. This chain's CDR3 is CASSPRDSGLYNEQFF. CDR3 coding DNA: TGTGCCAGCAGCCCGCGGGATAGCGGGTTATACAATGAGCAGTTCTTC.